The T cell receptor (beta chain) under discussion was sequenced for a study of cytomegalovirus exposure and HLA in healthy donors. Findings and limits, study-wide: Using a false discovery rate of 0.05, a later analysis showed that approximately 17,000 TCR beta sequences were associated with HLA alleles.

CDR3 length: 16 amino acids. J was trimmed by 0 bases and V by 2 bases; bases with no gene match: 4. Germline V gene lookup returns CDR1 LNHDA and CDR2 SQIVND (reference sequence). A word on this clone: Its target is not known.

A multiplex PCR was run with 60 Vbeta primers and 13 Jbeta primers. Produced via immunoSEQ multiplex PCR; TCRdb's table is partial and in-frame only. The sample lists 150,000 to 200,000 clones; roughly 79% were seen once. The chain combines TRBV19 with TRBJ2-3, with 8 bases that match TRBD2. Source material: PBMCs. The receptor comes from a woman between 18 and 29 years old in good health and CMV-seropositive. Here the CDR3 reads CASSIMGLVSTDTQYF. The CDR3 nucleotides read TGTGCCAGTAGTATAATGGGACTAGTGAGCACAGATACGCAGTATTTT. Full variable domain (remainder filled in from reference TRBV19 and TRBJ2-3): DGGITQSPKYLFRKEGQNVTLSCEQNLNHDAMYWYRQDPGQGLRLIYYSQIVNDFQKGDIAEGYSVSREKKESFPLTVTSAQKNPTAFYLCASSIMGLVSTDTQYFGPGTRLTVL.